The T cell receptor beta chain described here comes from a study of CD8 T cells in ankylosing spondylitis. The study's findings and limits: Characteristic, it appeared, of ankylosing spondylitis blood was a TCR beta motif of about eight highly homologous variants.

The V and J ends lost 7 bases and 4 bases, in that order; junction bases with no gene match: 7. Germline CDR1 SNHLY, CDR2 FYNNEI. The CDR3 totals 14 residues. As the method for making TCR beta libraries, quantitative 5'-RACE with molecular barcodes was used. One entry per CDR3 protein results from TCRdb running MiXCR on the 5' RACE reads. The profile shows roughly 670,000 distinct CDR3 sequences, roughly 19% of them singletons. Points on this clonotype: The antigen is unknown.

This TCR was recovered from a male donor with ankylosing spondylitis. The specimen sequenced was blood, either unsorted or a sorted T cell fraction (not recorded which). The V gene is TRBV2, the J gene TRBJ2-7; 10 bases fit TRBD2. CDR3 DNA: TGTGCCAGCACCCTAGGACTAGCGGCATACGAGCAGTACTTC. Protein sequence: CASTLGLAAYEQYF.